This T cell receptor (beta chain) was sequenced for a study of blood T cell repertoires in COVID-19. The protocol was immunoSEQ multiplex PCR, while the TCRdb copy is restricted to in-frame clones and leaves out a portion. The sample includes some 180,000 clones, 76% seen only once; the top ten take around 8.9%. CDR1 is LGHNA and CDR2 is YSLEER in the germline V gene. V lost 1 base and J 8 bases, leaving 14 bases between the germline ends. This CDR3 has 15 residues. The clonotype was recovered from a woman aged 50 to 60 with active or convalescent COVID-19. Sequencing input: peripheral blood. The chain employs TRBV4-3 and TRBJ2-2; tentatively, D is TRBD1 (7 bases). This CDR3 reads CASSQAAGGMGELFF. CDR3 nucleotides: TGCGCCAGCAGCCAAGCGGCAGGGGGGATGGGGGAGCTGTTTTTT.